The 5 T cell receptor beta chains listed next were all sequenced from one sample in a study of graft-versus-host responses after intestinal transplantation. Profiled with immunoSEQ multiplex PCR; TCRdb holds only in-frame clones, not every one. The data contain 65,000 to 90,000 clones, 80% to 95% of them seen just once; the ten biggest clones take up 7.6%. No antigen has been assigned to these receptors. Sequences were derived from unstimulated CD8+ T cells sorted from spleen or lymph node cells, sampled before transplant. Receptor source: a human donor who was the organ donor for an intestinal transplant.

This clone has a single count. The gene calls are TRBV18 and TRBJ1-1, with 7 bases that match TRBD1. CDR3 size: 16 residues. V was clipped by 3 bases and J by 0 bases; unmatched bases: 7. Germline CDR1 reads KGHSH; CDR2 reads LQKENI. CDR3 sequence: CASSPWTGLVNTEAFF. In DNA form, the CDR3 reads TGTGCCAGCTCACCTTGGACAGGTCTAGTGAACACTGAAGCTTTCTTT.

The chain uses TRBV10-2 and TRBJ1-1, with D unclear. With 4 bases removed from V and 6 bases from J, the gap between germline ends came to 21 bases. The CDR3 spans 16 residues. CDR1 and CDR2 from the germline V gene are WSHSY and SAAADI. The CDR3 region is CASSGVRVLPYPEAFF. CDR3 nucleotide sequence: TGCGCCAGCAGTGGGGTCCGGGTCCTACCCTACCCTGAAGCTTTCTTT.

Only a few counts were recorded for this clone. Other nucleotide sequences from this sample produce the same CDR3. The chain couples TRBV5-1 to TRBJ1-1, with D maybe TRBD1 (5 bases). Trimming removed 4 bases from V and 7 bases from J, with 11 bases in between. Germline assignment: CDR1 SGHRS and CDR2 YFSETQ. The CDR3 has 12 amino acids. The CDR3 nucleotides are TGCGCCAGCAGCCTCGTAGGGGATGAAGCTTTCTTT. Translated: CASSLVGDEAFF.

The CDR3 protein is CASSLVGDGDGYTF. The CDR3 DNA reads as TGCGCCAGCAGCTTGGTGGGGGATGGGGATGGCTACACCTTC. This chain joins TRBV5-1 and TRBJ1-2, with a possible D match to TRBD1 (5 bases). The CDR3 contains 14 residues. Per germline, CDR1 SGHRS and CDR2 YFSETQ. V was clipped by 0 bases and J by 6 bases, with 12 bases between them. Looking up the rest from reference TRBV5-1 and TRBJ1-2 gives the full variable domain: KAGVTQTPRYLIKTRGQQVTLSCSPISGHRSVSWYQQTPGQGLQFLFEYFSETQRNKGNFPGRFSGRQFSNSRSEMNVSTLELGDSALYLCASSLVGDGDGYTFGSGTRLTVV.

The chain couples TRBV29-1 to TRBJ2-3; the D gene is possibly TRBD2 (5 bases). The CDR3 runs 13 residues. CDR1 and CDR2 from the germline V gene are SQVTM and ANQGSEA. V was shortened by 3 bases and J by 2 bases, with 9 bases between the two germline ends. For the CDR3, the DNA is TGCAGCGTTGAGGGGAGTCACACAGATACGCAGTATTTT. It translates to CSVEGSHTDTQYF.